The present T cell receptor (beta chain) was sequenced within a study of regulatory T cells in long-lasting Graves disease. Study-wide findings and caveats: TRBV28 was favored in persistent disease, as were TRBJ1-2 and TRBJ2-5.

The sample's time point: persistent/refractory GD, antithyroid drugs over 5 years with positive TRAb. Researchers made the TCR library from RNA that was extracted from PBMCs. Investigators prepared the TCR beta libraries by applying iRepertoire HTBI primers and Arm-PCR of CDR3 regions. In the original analysis: Across the samples, identification revealed fewer than 75 TRBV and 12 to 15 TRBJ segments. TCRdb re-analysed the multiplex PCR reads in MiXCR, keeping a single row per CDR3 protein. TCRdb, rather than the study authors, made the V and J calls. The data contain over 650,000 distinct CDR3 sequences, around 30% of them seen just once; the ten biggest clones take up around 40%. Notes on this clonotype: The target antigen is unknown.

Germline assignment: CDR1 SGHTA and CDR2 FQGTGA. Deletions cut 6 bases from V and 7 bases from J, with 22 bases between. CDR3 length equals 15 residues. The chain uses TRBV7-3 and TRBJ2-7, with D possibly called TRBD1 or TRBD2 (5 bases each). This receptor was identified in a female donor with Graves disease. The sequences come from peripheral blood mononuclear cells (PBMCs), collected when the disease was refractory, from a patient treated with antithyroid drugs. The CDR3 spells CASRSAGPPGGEQYF. CDR3 nucleotides: TGTGCCAGCAGGTCCGCCGGGCCGCCTGGGGGTGAGCAGTACTTC.